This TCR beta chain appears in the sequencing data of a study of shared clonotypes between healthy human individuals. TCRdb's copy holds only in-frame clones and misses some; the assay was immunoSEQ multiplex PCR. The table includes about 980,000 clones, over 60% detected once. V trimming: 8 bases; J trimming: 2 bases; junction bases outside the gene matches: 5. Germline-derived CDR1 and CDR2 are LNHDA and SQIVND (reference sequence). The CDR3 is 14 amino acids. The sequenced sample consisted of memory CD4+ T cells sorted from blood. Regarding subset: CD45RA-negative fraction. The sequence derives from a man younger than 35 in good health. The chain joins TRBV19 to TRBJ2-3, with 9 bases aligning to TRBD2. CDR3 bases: TGTGCCAGTCAGGCGGGAGGGAACACAGATACGCAGTATTTT. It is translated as CASQAGGNTDTQYF.